This T cell receptor beta chain was sequenced for a study of cytomegalovirus exposure and HLA in healthy donors (dated 2017 in TCRdb). About the study as a whole: In an earlier analysis of some 610 of the donors, around 300 Gb of sequence data and 90 million to 130 million unique TCR beta sequences from roughly 190 million T cells were reported. An early release that covered 500 to 800 HLA-typed donors contained around 330 gigabases of sequencing data and around 85 million unique TCR sequences. Of the 300 to 500 genotyped donors, less than 85% were placed in the genetic ancestry cluster associated with self-reported Caucasian donors. The study was designed to test whether signatures of past pathogen exposure could be identified by cataloging public T cell receptors. The study profiled the T cell repertoires of some 610 subjects by immunosequencing and related them to cytomegalovirus serostatus. In addition to the first cohort of around 670 subjects, a separate validation cohort of around 110 different subjects was used. To predict cytomegalovirus infection status, the study combined high-throughput TCR immunosequencing, statistical association of individual TCRs with disease status, and machine learning. A later analysis re-examined previously published TCR beta repertoires from several hundred donors and added high-resolution HLA genotyping to investigate patterns of TCR occurrence. Rather than using new phenotypic data, the later analysis identified candidate immune exposures from TCR beta sequences and from how often those sequences occurred across donors. In an earlier analysis of 587 of the donors, high-throughput TCR beta sequencing was used to judge whether each TCR beta V gene segment behaved as functional or pseudogenic. Donor age, sex, ethnicity and CMV serostatus were compiled together with the repertoire data. A later genetic analysis used genome-wide SNP genotypes for about three fifths of the 666 donors, treating that subset as a discovery cohort. All discovery cohort repertoires had been generated using a single sequencing platform. Class I and class II HLA loci were covered by the typing at four-digit resolution. Typing coverage varied by locus: roughly 629-640 donors for A, B, C, DRB1 and DQB1; roughly 520 for DQA1; more than 600 for DPA1; some 470 for DPB1. Because of strong linkage in the cohort, five DR-DQ haplotypes were treated as single units for association and clustering. Across about 370 genotyped donors of the cohort, an average of 235,054 unique TCR beta nucleotide sequences per donor were sequenced, and roughly a sixth of those sequences were non-productive. The study at large found these results: In this cohort, only TCR beta chains were sequenced, and detectable features were limited by the absence of alpha or paired-chain data. A later genetic analysis reported fewer N-insertions in productive TCRs among donors in an Asian-associated ancestry cluster than the roughly 700-donor mean. A group of highly shared sequence variants was considered likely to be a technical artifact of the sequencing pipeline. According to a later analysis, parvovirus B19, influenza, CMV and Epstein-Barr virus appeared linked to several top co-occurrence clusters. Roughly 17 rarely observed V segments, including chromosome 9 orphons, were excluded from the earlier analysis of a few hundred of the donors because counts were too low. In a later genetic analysis, a missense DCLRE1C variant was associated with V-gene and J-gene trimming of TCR beta chains, and the association was replicated in an independent cohort. Across donors, most TCR sequences were observed very rarely, whereas some public TCRs were present in many individuals. Broadly in line with IMGT annotations, most TCR beta V segments showed up in productive rearrangements about 87% or about 30% of the time in an earlier analysis of some 590 of the donors. It was suggested by the authors that the approach could potentially be generalized to other disease states and immunological phenotypes. Immune exposure information for the cohort was limited to CMV serostatus. A further reported finding was that TCR beta sequences accurately predicted the HLA-A and HLA-B alleles for most subjects in the first cohort. A total of 150 to 200 TCR beta chains were listed by the study as associated with cytomegalovirus. Strong co-occurrence of HLA alleles, especially DR and DQ, made assigning TCR associations to individual alleles difficult. According to a later analysis, most CMV-associated TCR beta chains appeared to be HLA-restricted, and the HLA associations seemed to be driven largely by CMV exposure. According to a later analysis, TCR association rates differed among HLA loci, with DRB1 alleles showing the most associated TCRs and HLA-C alleles showing the fewest. In a later analysis, 15,000 to 20,000 TCR beta sequences were associated with specific HLA alleles at a false discovery rate of 0.05. In a later analysis, HLA-associated TCR beta chains were found to be more clonally expanded and to have lower generation probabilities than equally common non-associated chains. The classifier was reported to diagnose cytomegalovirus status with high specificity and sensitivity in both the original cohort and the validation cohort. Correlated functional status among segregating V segments might reflect linkage disequilibrium, but an unknown experimental factor could not be ruled out. Because some donors lacked HLA typing at each locus, the association tests relied only on the typed subset. The 87-base-pair reads could not distinguish some IMGT-functional V segments, including TRBV6-2 and TRBV6-3, so those segments were excluded. In vitro tests confirmed that three of the cytomegalovirus-associated TCR beta chains recognize cytomegalovirus antigens. Roughly uniform sequencing depth across donors was assumed in presence/absence analyses, although this assumption may not hold.

A word on this clone: Its target antigen remains unknown. The input lacks base qualities; no much larger clone sits a single base away.

Library construction relied on the immunoSEQ multiplex PCR assay. The multiplex PCR relied on a mix of 60 forward primers for TCR Vbeta segments and 13 reverse primers for TCR Jbeta segments. Amplification of the CDR3 region of rearranged TCR beta genes was performed with a multiplex PCR assay on genomic DNA. Amplified TCR beta libraries were sequenced as 87-base-pair reads on the Illumina HiSeq System. Regarding the original processing steps: A later analysis tallied around 82 million unique TCR beta chains across the 550 to 850 repertoires, and some 10 million of those chains were shared by two or more donors. To remove PCR and sequencing errors, raw reads were error-corrected and collapsed into unique sequences using a nearest-neighbor algorithm that merged closely related sequences. To assign V, D and J gene segments, CDR3 sequences were aligned to IMGT reference sequences. For a sequence to be retained, a match of at least six nucleotides to both a V gene segment and a J gene segment was required. Rearrangements were classified as productive when the CDR3 lacked stop codons and remained in frame with V and J, and all other rearrangements were classified as non-productive. Following IMGT convention, CDR3 was defined as the stretch from the second conserved V-encoded cysteine to the conserved J-encoded phenylalanine. Sequences without an unambiguous match to a single V gene segment were excluded from the earlier analysis of over 500 of the donors. An earlier analysis of about 600 of the donors called V segments functional above 56.7% productive rearrangements and segregating when the between-donor standard deviation exceeded 5%. A statistical classification framework was built for diagnosing cytomegalovirus status from the catalog of TCR beta chain sequences. V and J gene assignment, in a later analysis, came from comparing TCR nucleotide sequences with IMGT/GENE-DB human TR gene sequences. Using the TCRdist pipeline, a later analysis assigned CDR3 sequences along with most-parsimonious VDJ recombination scenarios. In a later analysis, every TCR beta chain was defined by the combination of its CDR3 amino acid sequence and its V-gene family, and reads without a unique V-gene family were dropped. In a later analysis, approximately 640 highly shared, low-generation-probability nucleotide sequences were removed to address suspected cross-contamination and a sequencing artifact. For each public chain, a later analysis derived a clonal expansion index from normalized ranks of inferred template counts within each repertoire. In a later analysis, generation probabilities were computed with a VDJ recombination model fitted to out-of-frame rearrangements, and the resulting probabilities were checked against IGoR. A later analysis scored TCR-TCR, TCR-HLA and TCR-CMV co-occurrence with hypergeometric tests, applying a repertoire-size bias correction to TCR pairs. In a later analysis, false discovery rates were estimated by permuting HLA or CMV assignments 20 times. In a later analysis, co-occurring TCRs were grouped using DBSCAN, and TCRdist sequence similarity was added for clustering within HLA-allele-positive subsets. Repertoires with fewer than 30,000 or more than 120,000 public chains, plus five repertoires with anomalous nucleotide sharing, were excluded from co-occurrence clustering. This immuneACCESS table, as held by TCRdb, lists in-frame sequences with V and J called but not all clones. Of the missing ones, under half trace to an unresolved V gene in checked studies; the others have no known cause. The V and J calls and clone size come from that table; D and trimming were worked out from the DNA. The sample table lists around 200,000 clones, 82% of them with a count of one. Nearly 6% of the sample lies in the top ten.

Sequences SGHKS (CDR1) and YYEKEE (CDR2) are obtained from the germline V gene (reference sequence). V is pruned by 5 bases and J by 3 bases, leaving 14 bases of the junction without a gene match. The CDR3 measures 17 amino acids from cysteine to phenylalanine. CDR3 DNA only is kept here, 51 bases in frame from base 1. The cohort consisted of hundreds of healthy bone marrow donors. Cohort members were all nominally healthy when sampled, although unrecorded immune exposures were likely present. The donor was CMV seropositive and belonged to the group of over 250 seropositive cohort members. A peripheral blood sample was collected from each donor, and TCR beta sequencing was performed on peripheral blood mononuclear cells. Genomic DNA was extracted from the blood cell samples with the Qiagen DNeasy Blood Extraction Kit.

The sequence derives from a middle-aged man in good health and CMV-seropositive. Here the chain combines TRBV5-5 and TRBJ2-3, with TRBD2 matching 8 junction bases. Sequenced input: PBMCs. The CDR3 sequence is CASSLRGAGAGTDTQYF. At the DNA level, the sequence is TGTGCCAGCAGTTTGCGAGGAGCGGGAGCCGGGACAGATACGCAGTATTTT.